These 26 T cell receptor beta chains share one sample of origin, sequenced in a study of blood T cells in healthy people across ages (dated by TCRdb to the mid-2010s). Receptor amplification or capture employed 5' RACE. This sample was sequenced with an Illumina HiSeq 2500. A second PCR of about 7 to 12 cycles was performed with a sample-barcoded 5' primer and a J-beta primer mix. TCRdb reprocessing: public reads trimmed at Q25 with fastp, clones called with MiXCR, in-frame beta chains kept. Rows are unified per CDR3 protein, each entry keeping the most common DNA and genes. Within this sample are 650,000 to 700,000 distinct CDR3 sequences, with about 50% of them counted one time only. Roughly 13% of the sample is taken by the ten largest. The specimen was blood. Every receptor here comes from an elderly woman in good health.

The chain links TRBV11-2 to TRBJ1-2, with 10 bases matching TRBD1. This CDR3 contains 16 residues. The ends lost 3 bases at V and 6 bases at J; junction bases unmatched: 10. CDR1 is SGHAT and CDR2 is FQNNGV in the germline V gene. The CDR3 loop reads CASSFRGTGVGDGYTF. CDR3 in DNA: TGTGCCAGCAGCTTCCGAGGGACAGGGGTGGGAGATGGCTACACCTTC.

This clonotype has ten or more counts. The chain has TRBV12-3 or TRBV12-4 and TRBJ2-7; weak D call: TRBD2 (6 bases). This CDR3 spans 14 amino acids. V lost 6 bases to trimming and J lost 2 bases, with 14 bases between them. The DNA of the CDR3 is TGTGCCAGCAGCTTCCATGGCGGGGCCTACGAGCAGTACTTC. Protein product: CASSFHGGAYEQYF.

The chain carries TRBV5-4 and TRBJ1-1; weak D call: TRBD1 (5 bases). Trimming stripped 1 base from V and 0 bases from J, with 10 bases between. Germline V gene sequence: CDR1 SGHNT, CDR2 YYREEE (reference sequence). CDR3 length: 15 residues. CDR3 in DNA: TGTGCCAGCAGCTTGCCAGGGATGATGAACACTGAAGCTTTCTTT. This sequence encodes CASSLPGMMNTEAFF.

This clonotype was seen ten or more times. The CDR3 bases are TGTGCCAGCGGCCCAGGTTGGGGGCTCGGGGATACGCAGTATTTT. This gives the protein CASGPGWGLGDTQYF. The chain carries TRBV12-3 or TRBV12-4 and TRBJ2-3, with D possibly being TRBD1 (6 bases). Deletions cut 8 bases from V and 6 bases from J, with 21 bases between. This CDR3 has 15 amino acids.

This clonotype occurred once. The chain couples TRBV7-2 to TRBJ2-3, with 9 bases matching TRBD2. The CDR3 length is 16 residues. The V gene's germline CDR1 is SGHTA and CDR2 FQGNSA. With 2 bases clipped from V and 4 bases from J, the junction kept 7 bases outside the gene matches. CDR3 sequence: CASSLLVAGVADTQYF. The CDR3 DNA follows: TGTGCCAGCAGCTTACTGGTAGCGGGAGTGGCAGATACGCAGTATTTT.

Ten or more counts support this clonotype. V gene TRBV5-1 combines with J gene TRBJ2-7; the D gene could be TRBD1 or TRBD2 (6 bases each). Germline-derived CDR1 and CDR2 are SGHRS and YFSETQ. This CDR3 has 15 residues. Deletions cut 4 bases from V and 4 bases from J, with 18 bases between. The CDR3 reads CASSPLPGANYEQYF. As DNA, the CDR3 is TGCGCCAGCAGCCCCCTTCCGGGGGCGAATTACGAGCAGTACTTC.

The chain uses TRBV21-1 and TRBJ2-1; TRBD2, the table's D call, was not compared with the DNA. TRBV21-1 is reported as a pseudogene. The CDR3 has 18 residues. CDR3 coding DNA: TGTGCCAGCAGCAAATGCCGGAGGGCGGGAGGCACAGACAATGAGCAGTTCTTC. This gives the protein CASSKCRRAGGTDNEQFF.

This clonotype was seen a handful of times. The CDR3 reads CASRSGDRNEQYF. The CDR3 nucleotides are TGCGCCAGCAGGTCCGGAGATCGAAATGAGCAGTACTTC. The chain combines TRBV5-1 with TRBJ2-5; no clear D gene. Germline V gene sequence: CDR1 SGHRS, CDR2 YFSETQ. The CDR3 is 13 amino acids. The germline V and J ends were trimmed by 5 bases and 11 bases, with 19 bases remaining between them.

The rearrangement uses TRBV20-1 and TRBJ2-1; D gene ambiguous. This CDR3 has 15 residues. V gave up 3 bases and J gave up 0 bases, with 12 bases separating them. Germline CDR1 is DFQATT and CDR2 is SNEGSKA (reference sequence). CDR3 region: CSASGALSSYNEQFF. The DNA for the CDR3 is TGCAGTGCTAGCGGCGCACTCAGCTCCTACAATGAGCAGTTCTTC.

In this sample, this clonotype turned up a few times. The chain has TRBV20-1 and TRBJ1-1, with 8 bases matching TRBD1. V shed 1 base and J 6 bases; nucleotides not matched to a gene: 10. The germline V gene encodes CDR1 DFQATT and CDR2 SNEGSKA (reference sequence). The CDR3 has 15 residues. DNA for the CDR3: TGCAGTGCTAGAGGTCAGGGGGCGCCCGGCGCTGAAGCTTTCTTT. Its protein is CSARGQGAPGAEAFF.

CDR3 DNA sequence: TGCAGCGCCACCGGGACTGCCGTCTACGAGCAGTACTTC. It encodes CSATGTAVYEQYF. The chain joins TRBV29-1 to TRBJ2-5, with a tentative D call TRBD2 (6 bases). The J call is doubtful: the DNA matches TRBJ2-7 better. The germline V gene encodes CDR1 SQVTM and CDR2 ANQGSEA. This CDR3 is built from 13 residues.

Remarks on this clonotype: This sequence may be a read error, since a much larger clone differs from it by one base. The chain recombines TRBV24-1 with TRBJ1-2; 9 bases align to TRBD1. After removal of 4 bases from V and 2 bases from J, the junction contained 4 bases not matched to a gene. The CDR3 consists of 15 residues. Per germline, CDR1 KGHDR and CDR2 SFDVKD. Written as DNA, the CDR3 is TGTGCCACCAGTGAGGCCGGACAGGGGAACTATGGCTACACCTTC. It is translated as CATSEAGQGNYGYTF.

On this clonotype: The junction departs from the called germline gene at one end, perhaps through a read error. The chain employs TRBV9 and TRBJ2-1; D is undetermined. The CDR3 contains 13 residues. Germline-derived CDR1 and CDR2 are SGDLS and YYNGEE. DNA for the CDR3: TGTGCCAGCAGCGTAGGGCAGAACAATGAGAAGTTCTTC. Protein: CASSVGQNNEKFF.

Comment on this clonotype: At one end the junction does not follow the germline gene, possibly because of a read error. The rearrangement uses TRBV20-1 and TRBJ2-1; D unclear. This CDR3 region has 14 residues. Per germline, CDR1 DFQATT and CDR2 SNEGSKA (reference sequence). CDR3 bases: TGCAGTGCTAGAGTTATCGTCTCCTACAATGAGCTGTTCTTC. Amino acid sequence: CSARVIVSYNELFF.

The rearrangement joins TRBV28 to TRBJ2-2, with 11 bases fitting TRBD2. Trimming took 4 bases from V and 4 from J; bases not matched to a gene: 5. CDR3 length: 16 amino acids. The germline V gene has CDR1 MDHEN and CDR2 SYDVKM. For the CDR3, the DNA is TGTGCCAGCAGTTCCCCCGGGACTAGCGGCACCGGGGAGCTGTTTTTT. It specifies CASSSPGTSGTGELFF.

This clonotype was counted ten times or more. V usage is TRBV7-2 and J usage is TRBJ2-3; a weak D match, TRBD2 (5 bases). Trimming left V 5 bases short and J 3 bases short, with 12 bases between. Germline V CDR1 and CDR2: SGHTA, FQGNSA. This CDR3 region has 14 residues. The CDR3 loop is CASSPRRETDTQYF. CDR3 sequence (DNA): TGTGCCAGCAGCCCGAGAAGGGAGACAGATACGCAGTATTTT.

This clonotype was counted many times. The V and J genes are TRBV2 and TRBJ2-3; no clear D. This CDR3 contains 11 residues. Germline assignment: CDR1 SNHLY and CDR2 FYNNEI. Trimming took 11 bases from V and 3 from J, leaving 9 bases between them. CDR3: CARKRTDTQYF. CDR3 coding DNA: TGTGCCCGAAAACGGACAGATACGCAGTATTTT. The variable domain in full, completed from reference TRBV2 and TRBJ2-3, reads EPEVTQTPSHQVTQMGQEVILRCVPISNHLYFYWYRQILGQKVEFLVSFYNNEISEKSEIFDDQFSVERPDGSNFTLKIRSTKLEDSAMYFCARKRTDTQYFGPGTRLTVL.

The chain joins TRBV20-1 to TRBJ2-1; TRBD2 agrees at 7 bases. Germline V gene lookup returns CDR1 DFQATT and CDR2 SNEGSKA (reference sequence). The trim removed 2 bases at V and 6 bases at J, leaving 10 bases unmatched. The CDR3 runs to 15 residues. The CDR3: CSARTSEEPSNEQFF. CDR3 in DNA: TGCAGTGCTAGAACTAGCGAGGAACCCTCCAATGAGCAGTTCTTC.

With regard to this clonotype: This could be a read error, since a much larger clone is one nucleotide away. This chain joins TRBV20-1 and TRBJ2-7; 11 nucleotides agree with TRBD2. Germline CDR1 is DFQATT and CDR2 is SNEGSKA (reference sequence). V trimming: 6 bases; J trimming: 6 bases; junction bases outside the gene matches: 7. The CDR3 covers 13 residues. In nucleotides, the CDR3 is TGCAGTGCGGGACTAGCGGCCGCCTGCGAGCAGTACTTC. Amino acid sequence: CSAGLAAACEQYF.

This clonotype was observed a few times. At one boundary the junction diverges from the germline segment, which might be a read error. The chain joins TRBV7-9 to TRBJ1-2, with a tentative D call TRBD1 (6 bases). Looked up from germline, CDR1 is SEHNR and CDR2 is FQNEAQ (reference sequence). This CDR3 spans 12 amino acids. CDR3 region: CACSPNRDGYTF. The CDR3 DNA sequence: TGTGCCTGCAGCCCAAACAGGGATGGCTACACCTTC.

Details on this clonotype: A read error may be the cause here, since a much bigger clone is one base away. The chain couples TRBV3-1 to TRBJ2-1; the match to TRBD2 covers 10 bases. V was pared by 6 bases and J by 9 bases, with 17 bases of the junction left unmatched. CDR1 and CDR2 (germline): LGHDT, YNNKEL (reference sequence). This CDR3 region has 17 residues. DNA for the CDR3: TGTGCCAGCAGTCCTACGCAAGCGGGGGGGCCGGGGAGTGAGCAGTTCTTC. Translation: CASSPTQAGGPGSEQFF.

V gene TRBV5-1 combines with J gene TRBJ2-5; perhaps D is TRBD1 or TRBD2 (6 bases each). Germline CDR1 reads SGHRS; CDR2 reads YFSETQ. The V gene lost 0 bases and the J gene lost 11 bases, with 20 bases spanning the gap. This CDR3 comprises 15 residues. The chain's CDR3 is CASSLGQGTLGEQYF. CDR3 sequence (DNA): TGCGCCAGCAGCTTGGGGCAGGGGACTCTTGGTGAGCAGTACTTC. The full variable domain, rest sourced from reference TRBV5-1 and TRBJ2-5, is KAGVTQTPRYLIKTRGQQVTLSCSPISGHRSVSWYQQTPGQGLQFLFEYFSETQRNKGNFPGRFSGRQFSNSRSEMNVSTLELGDSALYLCASSLGQGTLGEQYFGPGTRLLVL.

This clonotype appeared a few times. The chain links TRBV20-1 to TRBJ2-2, with D perhaps matching TRBD1 or TRBD2 (5 bases each). The germline gives CDR1 DFQATT, CDR2 SNEGSKA (reference sequence). The V end was cut by 6 bases, the J end by 8 bases, with 19 bases between. The CDR3 is made up of 14 amino acids. The DNA for the CDR3 is TGCAGTGCAAGGGACCGGATCCTACAGGGGGAGCTGTTTTTT. It yields the protein CSARDRILQGELFF.

The sample holds a few counts of this clonotype. A much larger clone differs from this one at a single base, so this may be a read error. The CDR3: CSVEVGRQGTSYEQYF. The CDR3 coding sequence is TGCAGCGTTGAGGTCGGGCGGCAGGGTACGTCCTACGAGCAGTACTTC. This chain uses TRBV29-1 with TRBJ2-5; tentative D call: TRBD1 (5 bases). TRBJ2-7 matches the DNA end more closely, so the J call is doubtful. The CDR3 has 16 residues. Germline CDR1 and CDR2: SQVTM and ANQGSEA.

This clonotype was seen a few times. This chain connects TRBV5-6 to TRBJ2-6; tentatively, D is TRBD1 or TRBD2 (5 bases each). Per the germline V gene, CDR1 is SGHDT and CDR2 is YYEEEE. The CDR3 has 16 amino acids. Between the trimmed V and J ends, which lost 5 bases and 0 bases, there was a span of 12 bases. CDR3 in amino acids: CASRGTLHSGANVLTF. CDR3 DNA: TGTGCCAGCAGAGGGACGCTTCACTCTGGGGCCAACGTCCTGACTTTC. Full variable domain (remainder filled in from reference TRBV5-6 and TRBJ2-6): DAGVTQSPTHLIKTRGQQVTLRCSPKSGHDTVSWYQQALGQGPQFIFQYYEEEERQRGNFPDRFSGHQFPNYSSELNVNALLLGDSALYLCASRGTLHSGANVLTFGAGSRLTVL.

This clonotype has a handful of counts. The rearrangement joins TRBV3-1 to TRBJ2-4, with D tentatively TRBD1 (5 bases). The CDR3 is 17 amino acids. V was cut by 0 bases and J by 1 base, with 13 bases left in between. Germline CDR1 and CDR2: LGHDT and YNNKEL (reference sequence). CDR3 in amino acids: CASSQELGAWAKNIQYF. Written as DNA, the CDR3 is TGTGCCAGCAGCCAAGAGTTAGGGGCATGGGCCAAAAACATTCAGTACTTC.